This T cell receptor beta chain was captured in a study of CD8+ T cells in alopecia areata. As for the study in general: Each of the treated patients was given oral tofacitinib, 5 to 10 mg twice daily, for moderate-to-severe alopecia areata.

Study-wide findings and caveats: Elevated clonality characterized lesional scalp relative to normal scalp, particularly in alopecia totalis/universalis. Unlike in mice, where it was clearer, TCR sharing across patients was less clear, possibly HLA-related. Scalp clonality, along with expanded CD8+ clones among the top 100, was significantly decreased by tofacitinib.

A remark on this clone: No antigen is known for it.

Sequencing used cDNA as its template, made by extracting RNA and reverse transcribing it. Only in-frame clones appear in the TCRdb table, and some are missing; sequencing was by immunoSEQ multiplex PCR. The repertoire holds around 160,000 clones, around three fifths seen once, with 12% to 15% in the top ten. The germline V gene encodes CDR1 SGHRS and CDR2 YFSETQ. This CDR3 is 14 amino acids long. Trimming stripped 0 bases from V and 2 bases from J, with 9 bases between. Treatment here: oral pan-JAK inhibitor, 5-10 mg twice daily. Sequences were derived from CD4+ T cells sorted from blood, sampled at week 24, from a patient treated with tofacitinib. The clonotype was recovered from a human donor with alopecia areata. This sequence joins TRBV5-1 and TRBJ2-7, with TRBD2 as a possible D gene (5 bases). The CDR3 protein is CASSLADGTYEQYF. The CDR3 region has the DNA TGCGCCAGCAGCTTGGCCGACGGGACCTACGAGCAGTACTTC.